These 13 T cell receptor beta chains were sequenced from one sample in a study of blood T cell repertoires in COVID-19. The method was immunoSEQ multiplex PCR; TCRdb's version includes in-frame clones alone and lacks a portion of them. The table has 70,000 to 100,000 clones, around 85% seen once. Sequencing used peripheral blood. These receptors came from a woman in her fifties or sixties with COVID-19, enrolled during active disease.

This chain joins TRBV5-6 and TRBJ2-5; a weak D match, TRBD1 (6 bases). CDR1 is SGHDT and CDR2 is YYEEEE in the germline V gene. Trimming took off 3 bases at V and 5 bases at J, with 17 bases between the two ends. The CDR3 is 15 residues long. The CDR3 here is CASSWRTVWGETQYF. Written as DNA, the CDR3 is TGTGCCAGCAGCTGGAGGACAGTTTGGGGGGAGACCCAGTACTTC.

The J gene is TRBJ1-6, the V gene TRBV4-3, with TRBD1 matching 12 bases. V was clipped by 4 bases and J by 12 bases; unmatched bases: 7. The CDR3 runs 15 residues. Germline V gene sequence: CDR1 LGHNA, CDR2 YSLEER. For the CDR3, the DNA is TGCGCCAGCAGCCCCGGGACAGGGGGCTGGGAACCCCTCCACTTT. The encoded protein is CASSPGTGGWEPLHF.

The chain is built from TRBV7-2 and TRBJ1-6, with TRBD1 as a possible D gene (6 bases). The CDR3 consists of 17 residues. V was clipped by 1 base and J by 7 bases, with 17 bases between them. Germline CDR1 reads SGHTA; CDR2 reads FQGNSA. The DNA for the CDR3 is TGTGCCAGCAGCTTAGTAGGGGGGGGGTCAGAGAATTCACCCCTCCACTTT. Translation gives CASSLVGGGSENSPLHF.

The chain employs TRBV6-6 and TRBJ2-7; perhaps TRBD2 as D (6 bases). The length of the CDR3 is 12 residues. Germline CDR1 is MNHNY and CDR2 is SVGAGI (reference sequence). V was cut by 6 bases and J by 3 bases, with 9 bases left in between. The CDR3 sequence is CASRRAGYEQYF. Here the CDR3 DNA reads TGTGCCAGCAGAAGAGCGGGCTACGAGCAGTACTTC.

The rearrangement uses TRBV5-5 and TRBJ1-6; 7 bases line up with TRBD1. Germline assignment: CDR1 SGHKS and CDR2 YYEKEE (reference sequence). The CDR3 is 15 residues long. V dropped 1 base and J dropped 13; count of bases not matched to a gene: 11. This CDR3 is CASSLSGQQLRPLHF. For the CDR3, the DNA is TGTGCCAGCAGCTTGTCGGGACAGCAGCTCAGGCCCCTCCACTTT.

There are a few counts of this clone. The V call is TRBV5-1, the J call TRBJ1-4; D possibly corresponds to TRBD1 (5 bases). CDR3 size: 15 residues. Germline CDR1 reads SGHRS; CDR2 reads YFSETQ. The ends were cut back, 0 bases at V and 0 bases at J, with 6 bases in the middle. The CDR3 region is CASSLGTTTNEKLFF. The CDR3 DNA follows: TGCGCCAGCAGCTTGGGGACAACAACTAATGAAAAACTGTTTTTT.

As DNA, the CDR3 is TGTGCCATCAGTGAGTCAGGAGGCGGAAACACCATATATTTT. It is translated as CAISESGGGNTIYF. The chain is built from TRBV10-3 and TRBJ1-3, with D unclear. Germline V CDR1 and CDR2: ENHRY, SYGVKD. The CDR3 length is 14 residues. V gave up 0 bases and J gave up 4 bases, with 7 bases separating them.

This chain uses TRBV4-2 with TRBJ1-3, with TRBD1 matching over 9 bases. The trim removed 2 bases at V and 0 bases at J, leaving 5 bases unmatched. Germline V gene sequence: CDR1 LGHNA, CDR2 YNFKEQ. The CDR3 sequence is 17 residues long. CDR3 sequence: CASSQHGQGISGNTIYF. CDR3 DNA: TGTGCCAGCAGCCAACACGGACAGGGGATCTCTGGAAACACCATATATTTT.

A single count supports this clone. This rearrangement joins TRBV5-1 to TRBJ1-2, with D unresolved. Trimming cost V 1 base and J 8 bases, with 12 bases left between them. CDR3 length equals 13 residues. Germline lookup yields CDR1 SGHRS and CDR2 YFSETQ. The CDR3 is CASSLTRSGGYTF. CDR3 DNA: TGCGCCAGCAGCTTGACACGCTCGGGGGGCTACACCTTC.

The rearrangement uses TRBV12-3 or TRBV12-4 and TRBJ2-5; perhaps TRBD1 as D (6 bases). This CDR3 has 13 residues. Trimming removed 2 bases from V and 5 bases from J, with 9 bases in between. The CDR3 nucleotides are TGTGCCAGCAGTTTACTCCAGGGGGAGACCCAGTACTTC. It codes for CASSLLQGETQYF.

This rearrangement joins TRBV19 to TRBJ2-1; possibly TRBD2 for D (7 bases). Germline V lookup: CDR1 LNHDA, CDR2 SQIVND (reference sequence). V was pared by 7 bases and J by 4 bases, with 17 bases between. This CDR3 spans 15 amino acids. CDR3 nucleotides: TGTGCCAGTACCCCCGGCGGGGGCACGTACAATGAGCAGTTCTTC. Residues: CASTPGGGTYNEQFF.

This clone was found once. The chain joins TRBV18 to TRBJ1-5; 7 positions agree with TRBD1. The CDR3 runs to 14 residues. CDR1 is KGHSH and CDR2 is LQKENI in the germline V gene. V lost 3 bases to trimming and J lost 7 bases; unmatched junction nucleotides: 6. CDR3 DNA sequence: TGTGCCAGCTCACCCCGGGAGGGGGCACAGCCCCAGCATTTT. Translation gives CASSPREGAQPQHF.

This chain uses TRBV5-8 with TRBJ1-2, with D uncertain. V lost 4 bases and J lost 8, with 21 bases in between. CDR1 and CDR2 from the germline V gene are SGHTS and YDEGEE. The CDR3 extends over 15 amino acids. The CDR3 is CASSLIRVIRGGYTF. DNA for the CDR3: TGTGCCAGCAGCCTCATTCGAGTTATTCGCGGGGGCTACACCTTC.